These T cell receptor beta chains were read from a single sample in a study of identical twins. TCRdb re-analysed the 5' RACE reads in MiXCR, keeping a single row per CDR3 protein. Of about 530,000 distinct CDR3 sequences listed, about 20% are singletons. These data were likewise used in another study, on yellow fever vaccine responses in identical twins.

Sequenced: CD4+ T cells sorted from blood. The receptors stem from a woman younger than 30 in good health. Both conserved end residues are part of each CDR3. Fields, in order: D gene, J gene, V gene, clone size, CDR3 length, CDR3 protein, CDR3 DNA. A D gene is named only where the DNA matches it firmly. The size field is filled for only some rows; it gives once, few, many or a size class.

TRBD1	TRBJ2-2	TRBV7-3	-	16	CASSWDRGPDTGELFF	TGTGCCAGCAGCTGGGACAGGGGGCCCGACACCGGGGAGCTGTTTTTT
-	TRBJ2-1	TRBV23-1	-	15	CASSQSRQLYNEQFF	TGCGCCAGCAGTCAATCCCGTCAGCTTTACAATGAGCAGTTCTTC
TRBD1	TRBJ1-3	TRBV7-9	-	16	CASRQGAFFSGNTIYF	TGTGCCAGCAGACAGGGGGCCTTCTTCTCTGGAAACACCATATATTTT
-	TRBJ2-2	TRBV10-3	once	16	CAISESDTANTGELFF	TGTGCCATCAGTGAGTCTGACACAGCGAACACCGGGGAGCTGTTTTTT
-	TRBJ2-5	TRBV5-6	-	14	CASSLIADGETQYF	TGTGCCAGCAGCTTGATTGCAGATGGGGAGACCCAGTACTTC
-	TRBJ2-5	TRBV5-1	-	12	CASSISVETQYF	TGCGCCAGCAGTATTTCCGTTGAGACCCAGTACTTC
-	TRBJ2-3	TRBV5-1	-	16	CASSLERVRSTDTQYF	TGCGCCAGCAGCTTGGAACGGGTGCGTAGCACAGATACGCAGTATTTT
TRBD2	TRBJ2-4	TRBV2	few	14	CATLAGGGANIQYF	TGTGCCACCCTAGCGGGGGGTGGCGCAAACATTCAGTACTTC
-	TRBJ2-7	TRBV6-5	-	16	CASSTVFVGYTYEQYF	TGTGCCAGCAGTACTGTATTCGTTGGCTATACCTACGAGCAGTACTTC
-	TRBJ2-2	TRBV6-1	-	14	CASRERTDAGELFF	TGTGCCAGCAGAGAGCGGACGGACGCCGGGGAGCTGTTTTTT
-	TRBJ2-5	TRBV12-3/TRBV12-4	many	12	CASSLGGPTQYF	TGTGCCAGCAGCCTTGGAGGGCCGACCCAGTACTTC
-	TRBJ2-1	TRBV2	few	14	CASRVTGQPNEQFF	TGTGCCAGCAGGGTTACGGGACAACCCAATGAGCAGTTCTTC
-	TRBJ2-7	TRBV5-1	few	12	CASSLENNEQYF	TGCGCCAGCAGCTTGGAGAACAACGAGCAGTACTTC
-	TRBJ2-7	TRBV27	few	14	CASSWGAGHYEQYF	TGTGCCAGCAGCTGGGGAGCAGGACACTACGAGCAGTACTTC
TRBD2	TRBJ2-1	TRBV7-7	few	15	CASSWGTSGTNEQFF	TGTGCCAGCAGCTGGGGGACTAGCGGGACCAATGAGCAGTTCTTC
-	TRBJ2-7	TRBV12-5	-	13	CASGLGQAYEQYF	TGTGCTAGTGGTTTAGGCCAGGCCTACGAGCAGTACTTC
TRBD2	TRBJ2-3	TRBV6-1	-	16	CASRLLAGGGGDTQYF	TGTGCCAGCAGACTTCTAGCGGGAGGGGGTGGAGATACGCAGTATTTT
TRBD2	TRBJ2-7	TRBV5-5	-	15	CASSTLAGGVYEQYF	TGTGCCAGCAGCACCTTAGCGGGAGGGGTCTACGAGCAGTACTTC
TRBD2	TRBJ2-2	TRBV12-3/TRBV12-4	few	18	CASSLFPSASGMGGELFF	TGTGCCAGCAGTTTATTCCCCTCCGCTAGCGGGATGGGCGGGGAGCTGTTTTTT
-	TRBJ1-5	TRBV12-2	-	16	CASRLAGETCNQPQHF	TGTGCAAGTCGCTTAGCGGGGGAGACTTGCAATCAGCCCCAGCATTTT
TRBD1	TRBJ2-5	TRBV6-1	few	15	CASSNTGGSGETQYF	TGTGCCAGCAGCAATACAGGGGGCTCTGGAGAGACCCAGTACTTC
-	TRBJ2-3	TRBV11-1	-	14	CASSFVGSTDTQYF	TGTGCCAGCAGCTTTGTGGGAAGCACAGATACGCAGTATTTT
-	TRBJ1-1	TRBV10-3	few	12	CAISDNDGEAFF	TGTGCCATCAGTGATAATGACGGTGAAGCTTTCTTT
-	TRBJ2-7	TRBV6-2/TRBV6-3	-	12	CASSITTYEQYF	TGTGCCAGCAGCATAACTACCTACGAGCAGTACTTC
-	TRBJ1-6	TRBV10-3	-	15	CAISDSRGGNSPLHF	TGTGCCATCAGTGATAGCCGGGGGGGAAATTCACCCCTCCACTTT
TRBD1	TRBJ1-2	TRBV5-6	-	16	CASSLGQGQNYLGYTF	TGTGCCAGCAGCCTAGGACAGGGACAAAACTATCTTGGCTACACCTTC
-	TRBJ2-3	TRBV3-1	-	13	CASSQTRGNTQYF	TGTGCCAGCAGCCAAACTAGGGGAAATACGCAGTATTTT
-	TRBJ2-3	TRBV20-1	-	13	CSAPYMNTDTQYF	TGCAGTGCTCCCTACATGAACACAGATACGCAGTATTTT
TRBD1	TRBJ1-2	TRBV20-1	few	11	CSANRGYGYTF	TGCAGTGCTAACAGGGGTTACGGCTACACCTTC
-	TRBJ2-3	TRBV24-1	-	14	CATSDLTSWDTQYF	TGTGCCACCAGTGACTTGACCAGTTGGGATACGCAGTATTTT
TRBD2	TRBJ2-5	TRBV20-1	few	14	CSAAASGRGETQYF	TGCAGTGCCGCCGCTAGCGGGAGAGGGGAGACCCAGTACTTC
TRBD1	TRBJ1-1	TRBV12-3/TRBV12-4	-	11	CASRDRLGAFF	TGTGCCAGCAGGGACAGGTTGGGGGCTTTCTTT
TRBD1	TRBJ1-1	TRBV20-1	few	16	CSATIPTGGINTEAFF	TGCAGTGCTACAATACCTACAGGGGGTATCAACACTGAAGCTTTCTTT
TRBD1	TRBJ1-5	TRBV19	few	14	CASKPGTGNQPQHF	TGTGCCAGTAAACCCGGGACAGGGAATCAGCCCCAGCATTTT
-	TRBJ2-5	TRBV7-9	-	14	CASSVSIGGETQYF	TGTGCCAGCAGCGTCTCGATAGGGGGTGAGACCCAGTACTTC
-	TRBJ2-5	TRBV29-1	-	15	CSVGPSGTPQETQYF	TGCAGCGTCGGACCCTCCGGGACTCCACAAGAGACCCAGTACTTC
TRBD2	TRBJ2-5	TRBV7-3	-	15	CASSLGNSGKETQYF	TGTGCCAGCAGCTTGGGGAATAGCGGGAAGGAGACCCAGTACTTC
-	TRBJ2-7	TRBV20-1	-	14	CSAHSTDETYEQYF	TGCAGTGCTCATTCGACAGACGAAACCTACGAGCAGTACTTC
TRBD1	TRBJ1-3	TRBV12-3/TRBV12-4	-	16	CASSPRTGGSGNTIYF	TGTGCCAGCAGTCCGAGGACAGGGGGCTCTGGAAACACCATATATTTT
-	TRBJ1-5	TRBV2	-	15	CASSDAGVPNQPQHF	TGTGCCAGCAGTGATGCAGGGGTCCCCAATCAGCCCCAGCATTTT
-	TRBJ1-2	TRBV5-1	-	12	CASSVGTYGYTF	TGCGCCAGCAGCGTAGGAACCTATGGCTACACCTTC
-	TRBJ1-1	TRBV10-3	few	11	CAIASNTEAFF	TGTGCCATCGCCTCGAACACTGAAGCTTTCTTT